Following are 8 T cell receptor beta chains from one sample sequenced in a study of blood T cell repertoires in COVID-19. Generated by immunoSEQ multiplex PCR, the TCRdb table keeps only in-frame clones and is missing some. This sample has fewer than 100,000 clones, with about nine tenths found just once. Input material: peripheral blood. These receptors were obtained from a woman aged 45-59 years in a cohort sampled during active COVID-19.

In its sample, this clone was seen once. The chain combines TRBV5-5 with TRBJ1-2; D may be TRBD1 (6 bases). Trimming shortened V by 2 bases and J by 3 bases, and 11 bases separated the two germline ends. The germline gives CDR1 SGHKS, CDR2 YYEKEE (reference sequence). CDR3 length: 14 amino acids. The CDR3 sequence is CASSFIRGDYGYTF. The CDR3, as DNA: TGTGCCAGCAGCTTTATCAGGGGTGACTATGGCTACACCTTC.

The rearrangement uses TRBV2 and TRBJ1-2, with 8 bases identical to TRBD1. The CDR3 covers 14 residues. Germline V gene lookup returns CDR1 SNHLY and CDR2 FYNNEI. J gave up 5 bases and V 5 bases, and 7 bases lay outside the gene matches. This CDR3 is CASSSGTGGYGYTF. The DNA for the CDR3 is TGTGCCAGCAGTTCCGGGACAGGCGGATATGGCTACACCTTC.

The chain carries TRBV5-1 and TRBJ1-1; D is perhaps TRBD1 (5 bases). The CDR3 has 16 residues. The V end lost 2 bases, the J end lost 1 base, and 15 bases lay between the germline ends. Germline V CDR1 and CDR2: SGHRS, YFSETQ. CDR3 coding DNA: TGCGCCAGCAGCTTACAAGCGGGGCAGGGGAACACTGAAGCTTTCTTT. Protein: CASSLQAGQGNTEAFF.

The rearrangement links TRBV10-3 to TRBJ1-2, with TRBD1 matching 9 bases. This CDR3 is 15 amino acids long. The germline gives CDR1 ENHRY, CDR2 SYGVKD. J was trimmed by 4 bases and V by 3 bases; bases with no gene match: 6. The CDR3 spells CAISDRTGVSYGYTF. The CDR3 bases are TGTGCCATCAGTGACCGGACAGGGGTTTCCTATGGCTACACCTTC.

The chain links TRBV6-5 to TRBJ2-1; a weak D match, TRBD2 (5 bases). V lost 0 bases and J lost 4, with 7 bases in between. Looked up from germline, CDR1 is MNHEY and CDR2 is SVGAGI. CDR3 length equals 14 residues. The CDR3 DNA reads as TGTGCCAGCAGTTACTCGAAGCGGTACAATGAGCAGTTCTTC. Translated, it gives CASSYSKRYNEQFF.

The CDR3: CASSEANYEQFF. The CDR3 coding sequence is TGTGCCAGCAGTGAAGCGAACTACGAGCAGTTCTTC. The V call is TRBV6-1, the J call TRBJ2-1; D unresolved. The V gene lost 0 bases and the J gene lost 10 bases, with 7 bases spanning the gap. The germline CDR1 and CDR2 sequences are MNHNS and SASEGT. The CDR3 has 12 residues.

V and J are TRBV9 and TRBJ2-1, with D tentatively TRBD1 (6 bases). Germline loops: CDR1 SGDLS, CDR2 YYNGEE. The V and J ends lost 0 bases and 2 bases respectively, with 9 bases between them. This CDR3 comprises 15 residues. The CDR3 DNA is TGTGCCAGCAGCGTAGCTGGGACAACCTACAATGAGCAGTTCTTC. The encoded protein is CASSVAGTTYNEQFF.

This chain connects TRBV19 to TRBJ2-1, with TRBD2 matching over 10 bases. CDR1 is LNHDA and CDR2 is SQIVND in the germline V gene (reference sequence). The CDR3 spans 19 residues. V lost 6 bases, J lost 5 bases, and 19 bases stayed unmatched. The CDR3 nucleotides read TGTGCCAGTAGCCCAATCCCCGGGACTAGCGCCCGCTGGAACAATGAGCAGTTCTTC. It specifies CASSPIPGTSARWNNEQFF.